This TCR beta chain was profiled in a study of T cells in Graves' hyperthyroidism and ophthalmopathy. Regarding the study as a whole: With a median lead of around 6.7 months before onset, the model predicted ophthalmopathy. Ophthalmopathy was separated from stable hyperthyroidism by a 13 V-J model.

Amplification targeted TCR beta CDR3 regions from RNA transcripts. First-round RT-PCR of the TCR CDR3 relied on the HTBI primer set. MiXCR, run by TCRdb on the multiplex PCR reads, gives a single entry per CDR3 protein. The repertoire holds about 350,000 distinct CDR3 sequences, with more than 11% as singletons. The authors deemed Graves' hyperthyroidism stable absent ophthalmopathy progression within 18 months. Diagnoses rested on clinical symptoms, serum thyroxine and TRAb, thyroid ultrasound and orbital computed tomography. Many counts were recorded for this clonotype. The antigen is unknown. From germline, CDR1 is SGHAT and CDR2 FQNNGV. Trimming left V 5 bases short and J 7 bases short, with 9 bases between. The CDR3 runs to 13 residues.

The chain combines TRBV11-2 with TRBJ1-6; D call uncertain. The sequenced sample consisted of blood. This TCR was recovered from a woman in her 30s with Graves' hyperthyroidism. The CDR3 sequence is CASSLRTNSPLHF. DNA for the CDR3: TGTGCCAGCAGCCTGAGGACCAATTCACCCCTCCACTTT.